These 3 T cell receptor beta chains were sequenced from one sample in a study of shared clonotypes between healthy human individuals (dated by TCRdb to about 2020). The protocol used for the library was the immunoSEQ multiplex PCR assay. As stored in TCRdb, this immuneACCESS dataset retains in-frame rearrangements with V and J assigned. A fraction of the clones does not appear; measured against another copy, unresolved V genes explain less than half of the discrepancy, and the remainder lacks a known reason. This sample holds about a million clones; about 72% were observed only once. Jointly, the top ten make up about 0.89% of the sample. Sequencing used memory CD4+ T cells from PBMCs. This specimen's cell subset or site label, interpreted: CD45RA-negative fraction. Receptors originate from a man between 18 and 35 years old in good health. Some clones in this sample may be carry-over from other donors' samples.

In this sample, this clone turned up a few times. This rearrangement joins TRBV13 to TRBJ2-2, with D hard to call. The germline V gene has CDR1 PRHDT and CDR2 FYEKMQ (reference sequence). Trimming pared 2 bases from V and 6 bases from J, leaving 1 base between. This CDR3 comprises 11 residues. The CDR3 DNA sequence: TGTGCCAGCAGCTTATCCGGGGAGCTGTTTTTT. Translated: CASSLSGELFF.

The chain links TRBV7-2 to TRBJ2-7; D uncertain. The CDR3 is 14 amino acids. Trimming cost V 5 bases and J 3 bases, with 14 bases left between them. Germline V gene sequence: CDR1 SGHTA, CDR2 FQGNSA. The CDR3 DNA sequence: TGTGCCAGCAGCCTTAACCGGGCCAGCTACGAGCAGTACTTC. Protein sequence: CASSLNRASYEQYF.

This clone showed up just a few times. The rearrangement uses TRBV11-3 and TRBJ2-7; 12 nucleotides match TRBD2. The CDR3 length is 16 residues. Germline V lookup: CDR1 SGHNT, CDR2 YENEEA. V shed 4 bases and J 1 base; nucleotides not matched to a gene: 5. The CDR3 bases are TGTGCCAGCAGCTCGACCGGGACTAGCGGGTCCTACGAGCAGTACTTC. Its translation is CASSSTGTSGSYEQYF.